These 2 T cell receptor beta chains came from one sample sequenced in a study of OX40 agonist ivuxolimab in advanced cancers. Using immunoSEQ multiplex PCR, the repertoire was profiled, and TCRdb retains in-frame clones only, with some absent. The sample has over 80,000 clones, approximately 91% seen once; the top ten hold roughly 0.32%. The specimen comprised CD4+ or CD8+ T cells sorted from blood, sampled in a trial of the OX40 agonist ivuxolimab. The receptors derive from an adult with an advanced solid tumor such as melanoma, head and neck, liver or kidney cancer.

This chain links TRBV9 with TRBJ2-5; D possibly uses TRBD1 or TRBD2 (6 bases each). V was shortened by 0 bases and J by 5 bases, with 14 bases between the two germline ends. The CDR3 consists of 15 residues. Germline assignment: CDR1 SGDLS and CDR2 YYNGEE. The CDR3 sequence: CASSVGPGAGETQYF. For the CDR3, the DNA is TGTGCCAGCAGCGTAGGGCCAGGGGCGGGGGAGACCCAGTACTTC.

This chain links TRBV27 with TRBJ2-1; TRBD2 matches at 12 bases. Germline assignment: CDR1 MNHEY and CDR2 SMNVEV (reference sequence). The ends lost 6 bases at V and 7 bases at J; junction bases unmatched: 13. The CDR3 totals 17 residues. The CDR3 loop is CASSPAPLAGGGNEQFF. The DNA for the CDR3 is TGTGCCAGCAGCCCGGCCCCTCTAGCGGGAGGGGGGAATGAGCAGTTCTTC.